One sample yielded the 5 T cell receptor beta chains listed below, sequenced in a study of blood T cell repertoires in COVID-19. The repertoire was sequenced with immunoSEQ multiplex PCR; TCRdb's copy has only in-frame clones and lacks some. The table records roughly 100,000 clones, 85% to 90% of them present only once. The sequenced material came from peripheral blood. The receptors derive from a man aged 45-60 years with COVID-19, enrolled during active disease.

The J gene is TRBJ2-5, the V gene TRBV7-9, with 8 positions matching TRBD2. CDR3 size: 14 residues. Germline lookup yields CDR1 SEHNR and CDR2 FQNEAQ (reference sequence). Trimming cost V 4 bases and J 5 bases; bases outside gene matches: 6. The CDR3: CASSSGGPVETQYF. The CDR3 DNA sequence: TGTGCCAGCAGCTCGGGGGGGCCTGTGGAGACCCAGTACTTC.

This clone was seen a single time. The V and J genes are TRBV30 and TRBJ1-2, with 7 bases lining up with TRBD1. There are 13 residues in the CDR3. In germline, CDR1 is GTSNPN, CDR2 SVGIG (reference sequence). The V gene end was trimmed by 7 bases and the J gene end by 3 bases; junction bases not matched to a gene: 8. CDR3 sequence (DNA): TGTGCCTATAACTGGGACAGCGACTATGGCTACACCTTC. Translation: CAYNWDSDYGYTF.

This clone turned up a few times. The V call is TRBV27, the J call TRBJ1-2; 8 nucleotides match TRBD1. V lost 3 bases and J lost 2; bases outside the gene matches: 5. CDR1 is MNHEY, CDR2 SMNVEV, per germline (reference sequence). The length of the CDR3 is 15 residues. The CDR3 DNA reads TGTGCCAGCAGTTTCGACAGGGGTGGAAACTATGGCTACACCTTC. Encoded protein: CASSFDRGGNYGYTF.

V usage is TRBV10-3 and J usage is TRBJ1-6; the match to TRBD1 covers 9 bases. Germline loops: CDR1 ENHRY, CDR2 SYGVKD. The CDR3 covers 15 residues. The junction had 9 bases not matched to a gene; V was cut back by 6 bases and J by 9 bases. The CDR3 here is CAISGTGRLVSPLHF. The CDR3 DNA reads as TGTGCCATCAGCGGGACAGGGAGATTAGTTTCACCCCTCCACTTT.

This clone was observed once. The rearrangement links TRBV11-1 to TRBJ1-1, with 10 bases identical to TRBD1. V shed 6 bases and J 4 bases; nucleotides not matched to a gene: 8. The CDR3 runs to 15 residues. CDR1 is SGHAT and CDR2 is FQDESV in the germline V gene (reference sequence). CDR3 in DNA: TGTGCCAGCAGTCAAGGGACAGGGGCGGTCACTGAAGCTTTCTTT. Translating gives CASSQGTGAVTEAFF.